This T cell receptor beta chain was captured in a study of blood T cell repertoires in COVID-19. The CDR3 totals 14 residues. V was cut by 5 bases and J by 2 bases, with 12 bases left in between. Germline V gives CDR1 ENHRY, CDR2 SYGVKD. Clones were read by immunoSEQ multiplex PCR, and TCRdb kept only the in-frame ones, dropping some. The table has around 91,000 clones, approximately 86% seen once. The chain has TRBV10-3 and TRBJ2-5; weak D call: TRBD1 (5 bases). The source is a human donor in a cohort sampled during active COVID-19. Source material: peripheral blood. CDR3 residues: CAISPTRTQETQYF. DNA of the CDR3: TGTGCCATCAGTCCGACCCGGACACAAGAGACCCAGTACTTC.